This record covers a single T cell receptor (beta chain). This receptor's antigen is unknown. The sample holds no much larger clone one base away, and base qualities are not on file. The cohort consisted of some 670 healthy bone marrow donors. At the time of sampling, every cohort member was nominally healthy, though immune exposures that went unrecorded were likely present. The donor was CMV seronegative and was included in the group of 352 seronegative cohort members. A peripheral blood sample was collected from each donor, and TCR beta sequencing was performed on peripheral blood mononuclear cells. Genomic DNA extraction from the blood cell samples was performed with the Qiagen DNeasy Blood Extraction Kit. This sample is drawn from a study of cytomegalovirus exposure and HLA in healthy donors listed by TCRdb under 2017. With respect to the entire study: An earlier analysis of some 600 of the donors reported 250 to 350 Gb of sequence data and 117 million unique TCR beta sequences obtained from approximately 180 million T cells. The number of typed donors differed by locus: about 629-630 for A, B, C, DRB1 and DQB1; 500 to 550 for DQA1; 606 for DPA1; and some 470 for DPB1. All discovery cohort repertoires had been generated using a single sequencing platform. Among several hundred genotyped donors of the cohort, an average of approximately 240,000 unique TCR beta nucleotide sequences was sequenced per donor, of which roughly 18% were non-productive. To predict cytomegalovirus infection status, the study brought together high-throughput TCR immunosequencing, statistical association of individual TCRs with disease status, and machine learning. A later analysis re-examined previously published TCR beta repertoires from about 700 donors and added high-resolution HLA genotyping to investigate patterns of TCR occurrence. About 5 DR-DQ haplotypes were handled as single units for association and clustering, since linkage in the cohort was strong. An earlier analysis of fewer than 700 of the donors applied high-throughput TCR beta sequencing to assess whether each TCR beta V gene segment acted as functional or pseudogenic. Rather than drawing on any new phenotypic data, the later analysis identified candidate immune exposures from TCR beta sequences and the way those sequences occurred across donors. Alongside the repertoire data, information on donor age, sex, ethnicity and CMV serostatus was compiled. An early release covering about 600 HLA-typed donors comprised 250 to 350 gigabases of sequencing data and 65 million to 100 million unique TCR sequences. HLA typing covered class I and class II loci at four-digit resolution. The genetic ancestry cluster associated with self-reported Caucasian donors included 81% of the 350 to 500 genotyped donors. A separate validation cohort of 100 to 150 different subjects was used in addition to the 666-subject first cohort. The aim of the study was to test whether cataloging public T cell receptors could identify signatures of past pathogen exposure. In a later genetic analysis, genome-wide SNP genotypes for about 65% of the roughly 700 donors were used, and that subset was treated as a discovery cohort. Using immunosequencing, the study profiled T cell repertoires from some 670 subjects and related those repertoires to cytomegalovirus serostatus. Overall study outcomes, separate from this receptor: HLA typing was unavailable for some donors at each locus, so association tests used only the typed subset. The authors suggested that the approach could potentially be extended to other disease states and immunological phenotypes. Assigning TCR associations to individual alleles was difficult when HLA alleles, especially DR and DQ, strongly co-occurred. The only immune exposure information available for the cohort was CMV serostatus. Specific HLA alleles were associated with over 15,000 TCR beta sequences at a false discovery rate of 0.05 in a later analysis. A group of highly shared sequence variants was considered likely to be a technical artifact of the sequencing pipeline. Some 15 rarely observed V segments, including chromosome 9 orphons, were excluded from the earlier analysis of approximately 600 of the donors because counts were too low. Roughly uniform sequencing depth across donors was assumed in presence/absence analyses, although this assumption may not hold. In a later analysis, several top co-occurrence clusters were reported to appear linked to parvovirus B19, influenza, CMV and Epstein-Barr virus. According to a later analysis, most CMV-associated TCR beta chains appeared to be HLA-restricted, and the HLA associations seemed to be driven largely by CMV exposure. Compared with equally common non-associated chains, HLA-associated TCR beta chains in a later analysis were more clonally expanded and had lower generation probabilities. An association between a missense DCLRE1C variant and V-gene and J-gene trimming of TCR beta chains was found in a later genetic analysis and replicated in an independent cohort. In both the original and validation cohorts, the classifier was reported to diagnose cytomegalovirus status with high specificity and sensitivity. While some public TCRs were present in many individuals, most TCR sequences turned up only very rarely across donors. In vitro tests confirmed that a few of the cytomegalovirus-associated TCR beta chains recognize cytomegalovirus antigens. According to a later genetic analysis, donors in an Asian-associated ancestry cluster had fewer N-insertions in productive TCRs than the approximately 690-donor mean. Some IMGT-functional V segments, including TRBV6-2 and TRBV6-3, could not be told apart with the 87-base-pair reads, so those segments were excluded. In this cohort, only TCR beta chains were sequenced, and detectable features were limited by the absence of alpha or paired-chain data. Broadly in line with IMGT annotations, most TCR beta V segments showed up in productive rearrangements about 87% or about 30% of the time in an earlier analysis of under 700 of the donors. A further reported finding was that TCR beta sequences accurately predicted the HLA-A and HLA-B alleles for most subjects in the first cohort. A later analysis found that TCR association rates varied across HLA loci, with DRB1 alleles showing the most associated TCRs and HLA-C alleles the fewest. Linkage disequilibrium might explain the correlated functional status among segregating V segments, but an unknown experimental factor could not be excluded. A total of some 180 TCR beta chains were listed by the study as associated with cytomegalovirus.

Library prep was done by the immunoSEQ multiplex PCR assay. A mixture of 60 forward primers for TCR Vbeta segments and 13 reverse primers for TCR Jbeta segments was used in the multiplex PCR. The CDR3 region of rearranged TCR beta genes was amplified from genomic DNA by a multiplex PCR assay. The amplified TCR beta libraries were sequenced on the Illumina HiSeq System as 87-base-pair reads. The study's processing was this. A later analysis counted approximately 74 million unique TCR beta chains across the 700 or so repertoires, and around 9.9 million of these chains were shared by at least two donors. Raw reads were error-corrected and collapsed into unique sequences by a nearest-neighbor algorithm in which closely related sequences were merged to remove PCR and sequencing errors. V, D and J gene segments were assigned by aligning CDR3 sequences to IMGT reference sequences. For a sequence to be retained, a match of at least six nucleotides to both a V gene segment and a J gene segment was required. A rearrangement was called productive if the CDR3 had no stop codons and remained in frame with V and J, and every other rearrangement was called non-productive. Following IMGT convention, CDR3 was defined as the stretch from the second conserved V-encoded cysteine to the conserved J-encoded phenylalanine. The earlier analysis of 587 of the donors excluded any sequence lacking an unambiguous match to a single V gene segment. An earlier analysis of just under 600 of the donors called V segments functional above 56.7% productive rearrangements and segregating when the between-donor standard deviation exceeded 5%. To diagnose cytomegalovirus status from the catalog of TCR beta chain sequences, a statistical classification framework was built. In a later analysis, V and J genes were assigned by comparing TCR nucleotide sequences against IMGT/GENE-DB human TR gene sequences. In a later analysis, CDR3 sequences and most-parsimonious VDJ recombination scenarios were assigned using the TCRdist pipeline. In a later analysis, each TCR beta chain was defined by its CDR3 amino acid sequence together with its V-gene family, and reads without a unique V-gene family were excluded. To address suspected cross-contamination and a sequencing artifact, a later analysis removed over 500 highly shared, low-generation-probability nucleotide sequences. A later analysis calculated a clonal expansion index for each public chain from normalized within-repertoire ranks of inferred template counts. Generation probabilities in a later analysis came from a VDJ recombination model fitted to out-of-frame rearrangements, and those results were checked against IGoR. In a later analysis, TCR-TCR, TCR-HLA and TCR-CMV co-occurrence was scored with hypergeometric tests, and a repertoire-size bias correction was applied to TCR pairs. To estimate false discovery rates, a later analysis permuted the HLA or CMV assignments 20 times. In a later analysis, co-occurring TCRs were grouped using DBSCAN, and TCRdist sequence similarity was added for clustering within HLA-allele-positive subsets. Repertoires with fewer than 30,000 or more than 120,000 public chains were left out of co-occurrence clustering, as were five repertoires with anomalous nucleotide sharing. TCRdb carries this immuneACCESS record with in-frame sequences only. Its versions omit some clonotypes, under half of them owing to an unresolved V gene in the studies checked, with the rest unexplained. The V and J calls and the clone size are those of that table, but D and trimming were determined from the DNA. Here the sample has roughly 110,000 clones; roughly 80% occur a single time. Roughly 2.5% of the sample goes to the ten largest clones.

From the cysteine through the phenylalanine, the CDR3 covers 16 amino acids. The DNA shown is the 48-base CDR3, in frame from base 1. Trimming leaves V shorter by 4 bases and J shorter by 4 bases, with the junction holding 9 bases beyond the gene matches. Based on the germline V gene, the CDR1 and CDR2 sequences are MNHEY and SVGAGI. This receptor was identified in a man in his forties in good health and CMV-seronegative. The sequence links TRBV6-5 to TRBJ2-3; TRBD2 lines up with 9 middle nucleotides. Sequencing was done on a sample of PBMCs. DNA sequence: TGTGCCAGCAGTTCCTCAAGTAGCGGGGGACCAGATACGCAGTATTTT. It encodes CASSSSSSGGPDTQYF.